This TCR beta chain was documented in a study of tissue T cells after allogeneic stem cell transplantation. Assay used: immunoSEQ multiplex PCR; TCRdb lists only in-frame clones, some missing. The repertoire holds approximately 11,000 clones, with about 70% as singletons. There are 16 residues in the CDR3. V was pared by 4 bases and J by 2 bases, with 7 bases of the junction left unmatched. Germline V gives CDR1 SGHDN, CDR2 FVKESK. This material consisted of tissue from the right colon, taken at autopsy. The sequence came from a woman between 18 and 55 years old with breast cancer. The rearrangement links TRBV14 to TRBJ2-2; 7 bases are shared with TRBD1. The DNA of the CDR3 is TGTGCCAGCAGCCGACAGGGTGGTTACAACACCGGGGAGCTGTTTTTT. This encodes CASSRQGGYNTGELFF.